This entry lists 21 T cell receptor beta chains sequenced from one sample in a study of shared clonotypes between healthy human individuals (dated by TCRdb to 2018 to 2020). Receptor libraries were prepared by the immunoSEQ multiplex PCR assay. TCRdb stores this immuneACCESS table with in-frame sequences only. Part of the clones is absent; in the studies checked, under half of the shortfall reflects unresolved V genes, and no reason is known for the rest. The sample table lists approximately 1,500,000 clones, nearly 99% of them with a count of one. Approximately 0.45% of the sample goes to the ten largest clones. The sequenced sample was naive CD4+ T cells sorted from blood. This specimen's cell subset or site label, interpreted: CD45RA+ positively selected. The origin of the receptors is a man aged 25-40 years in good health.

V gene TRBV2 combines with J gene TRBJ2-1; 7 bases match TRBD2. V gave up 5 bases and J gave up 12 bases; unmatched junction bases: 4. The CDR3 length is 11 residues. Germline V lookup: CDR1 SNHLY, CDR2 FYNNEI. The CDR3 bases are TGTGCCAGCAGTCCACCGGGGGGGCAGTTCTTC. Protein: CASSPPGGQFF.

The gene calls are TRBV15 and TRBJ1-2; D call uncertain. Trimming took off 0 bases at V and 4 bases at J, with 6 bases between the two ends. The CDR3 contains 13 residues. The germline V gene encodes CDR1 LNHNV and CDR2 YYDKDF (reference sequence). DNA of the CDR3: TGTGCCACCAGCAGAGATCCGAGCTATGGCTACACCTTC. Its protein is CATSRDPSYGYTF. Based on the CDR3 plus reference TRBV15 and TRBJ1-2, the full variable domain is DAMVIQNPRYQVTQFGKPVTLSCSQTLNHNVMYWYQQKSSQAPKLLFHYYDKDFNNEADTPDNFQSRRPNTSFCFLDIRSPGLGDTAMYLCATSRDPSYGYTFGSGTRLTVV.

Turning to this clone: Distinct nucleotide sequences in the sample also encode this CDR3. The CDR3 nucleotides are TGTGCCACCAGCAGGGGGGGAAGCAATCAGCCCCAGCATTTT. This translates into CATSRGGSNQPQHF. The chain recombines TRBV15 with TRBJ1-5, with D tentatively TRBD1 (5 bases). The CDR3 consists of 14 residues. Deletions cut 3 bases from V and 1 base from J, with 7 bases between. The germline V gene has CDR1 LNHNV and CDR2 YYDKDF (reference sequence). The entire variable domain, with the rest obtained from reference TRBV15 and TRBJ1-5, is as follows: DAMVIQNPRYQVTQFGKPVTLSCSQTLNHNVMYWYQQKSSQAPKLLFHYYDKDFNNEADTPDNFQSRRPNTSFCFLDIRSPGLGDTAMYLCATSRGGSNQPQHFGDGTRLSIL.

CDR3 residues: CASSKGSLTYGYTF. For the CDR3, the DNA is TGTGCCAGTAGTAAAGGATCCTTAACCTATGGCTACACCTTC. The chain is built from TRBV19 and TRBJ1-2; the D is unclear. V shed 4 bases and J shed 4 bases, with 13 bases lying between them. CDR3 length equals 14 residues. Per the germline V gene, CDR1 is LNHDA and CDR2 is SQIVND (reference sequence).

This clone showed up just once. The J gene is TRBJ2-1, the V gene TRBV28, with 10 bases fitting TRBD2. Trimming removed 3 bases from V and 7 bases from J; junction bases left unmatched: 6. The CDR3 extends over 15 amino acids. In germline, CDR1 is MDHEN, CDR2 SYDVKM. The CDR3 sequence is CASSFAASGSNEQFF. The DNA of the CDR3 is TGTGCCAGCAGTTTCGCGGCTAGCGGGAGTAATGAGCAGTTCTTC.

V is TRBV7-2 and J is TRBJ1-5; 7 bases fit TRBD1. V shed 6 bases, J shed 7 bases, and the junction held 9 bases outside the gene matches. CDR1 and CDR2 from the germline V gene are SGHTA and FQGNSA. This CDR3 is 14 amino acids long. CDR3 coding DNA: TGTGCCAGCAGTCCGTCAGGGGGTGGGCAGCCCCAGCATTTT. Translation gives CASSPSGGGQPQHF.

The chain carries TRBV11-3 and TRBJ2-7, with D perhaps TRBD1 (5 bases). V was shortened by 6 bases and J by 0 bases, with 21 bases between the two germline ends. Germline-derived CDR1 and CDR2 are SGHNT and YENEEA. This CDR3 has 17 amino acids. DNA for the CDR3: TGTGCCAGCAGGGTCTTGGCCCAACAGGACCCCTCCTACGAGCAGTACTTC. It translates to CASRVLAQQDPSYEQYF.

This chain connects TRBV4-2 to TRBJ2-3, with a possible D match to TRBD2 (5 bases). Trimming removed 4 bases at V and 2 bases at J, with 16 bases between. The CDR3 totals 16 residues. Germline V gene data show CDR1 as LGHNA and CDR2 as YNFKEQ. The CDR3 spells CASSREEGRITDTQYF. CDR3 sequence (DNA): TGTGCCAGCAGCCGCGAAGAGGGCCGGATCACAGATACGCAGTATTTT.

The chain uses TRBV18 and TRBJ2-3, with D possibly matching TRBD1 (6 bases). The CDR3 length is 15 residues. With 2 bases removed from V and 2 bases from J, the gap between germline ends came to 11 bases. In germline, CDR1 is KGHSH, CDR2 LQKENI. The CDR3 sequence: CASSPLGANTDTQYF. As DNA, the CDR3 is TGTGCCAGCTCACCATTGGGGGCCAACACAGATACGCAGTATTTT.

The chain couples TRBV12-5 to TRBJ2-2; D unclear. Trimming took off 7 bases at V and 4 bases at J, with 10 bases between the two ends. The germline gives CDR1 LGHNT, CDR2 FRNRAP. The CDR3 is 13 amino acids. The CDR3 nucleotides are TGTGCTAGTGCCCTTTACGGCACCGGGGAGCTGTTTTTT. Encoded protein: CASALYGTGELFF.

V is TRBV28 and J is TRBJ2-7; TRBD2 agrees at 11 bases. There are 15 residues in the CDR3. CDR1 and CDR2 from the germline V gene are MDHEN and SYDVKM. V shed 8 bases, J shed 2 bases, and the junction held 8 bases outside the gene matches. CDR3 nucleotide sequence: TGTGCCAGCGGGGGACTAGCGGAGATTACCTACGAGCAGTACTTC. It encodes CASGGLAEITYEQYF.

The V call is TRBV2, the J call TRBJ1-2; D might be TRBD1 (5 bases). V was trimmed by 4 bases and J by 6 bases, leaving 9 bases between them. Germline CDR1 and CDR2: SNHLY and FYNNEI. The CDR3 is made up of 12 amino acids. The CDR3: CASSGRGDGYTF. Written as DNA, the CDR3 is TGTGCCAGCAGTGGTCGAGGGGATGGCTACACCTTC.

Worth noting for this clone: The identical CDR3 is also encoded by other nucleotide sequences in the sample. The chain links TRBV9 to TRBJ2-7, with TRBD1 matching 8 bases. This CDR3 has 14 residues. The ends lost 4 bases at V and 0 bases at J; junction bases unmatched: 3. CDR1 SGDLS and CDR2 YYNGEE come from the germline V gene. This chain's CDR3 is CASSFGQGSYEQYF. CDR3 nucleotide sequence: TGTGCCAGCAGCTTTGGACAGGGCTCCTACGAGCAGTACTTC.

This chain uses TRBV5-5 with TRBJ1-4; possibly TRBD1 for D (5 bases). The germline CDR1 and CDR2 sequences are SGHKS and YYEKEE (reference sequence). The V gene lost 6 bases and the J gene lost 3 bases, with 15 bases spanning the gap. The CDR3 has 15 residues. In DNA form, the CDR3 reads TGTGCCAGCACCCGGGGCGGGGGAGCTAATGAAAAACTGTTTTTT. Amino acids: CASTRGGGANEKLFF.

The gene calls are TRBV5-4 and TRBJ1-2, with D possibly TRBD1 on 5 matching bases. CDR3 length equals 13 residues. The V gene's germline CDR1 is SGHNT and CDR2 YYREEE (reference sequence). The germline V and J ends were trimmed by 5 bases and 4 bases, with 12 bases remaining between them. CDR3 in amino acids: CASRRQDIYGYTF. The CDR3 DNA reads as TGTGCCAGCAGACGGCAGGACATCTATGGCTACACCTTC.

The J gene is TRBJ2-5, the V gene TRBV5-8, with TRBD1 matching over 12 bases. The CDR3 sequence is 16 residues long. Trimming removed 1 base from V and 4 bases from J; junction bases left unmatched: 5. The V gene's germline CDR1 is SGHTS and CDR2 YDEGEE. The CDR3 DNA follows: TGTGCCAGCAGCTTGCGGGGGACAGGGGGCGGAGAGACCCAGTACTTC. Translating it yields CASSLRGTGGGETQYF.

The chain recombines TRBV25-1 with TRBJ2-5, with TRBD1 as a possible D gene (6 bases). Germline loops: CDR1 MGHDK, CDR2 SYGVNS. Between the trimmed V and J ends, which lost 4 bases and 5 bases, there was a span of 11 bases. This CDR3 contains 13 residues. The CDR3 DNA is TGTGCCAGCAGTGGCCCAGGGGTCGAGACCCAGTACTTC. This sequence encodes CASSGPGVETQYF.

V gene TRBV21-1 combines with J gene TRBJ2-4; TRBD2 reflects the table's D call only, with no check against the DNA. TRBV21-1 is termed a pseudogene. This CDR3 is 17 amino acids long. The CDR3 spells CASSNGTSGSSKNIQYF. In DNA, the CDR3 is TGTGCCAGCAGCAATGGGACTAGCGGGAGCTCCAAAAACATTCAGTACTTC.

CDR3 sequence (DNA): TGTGCCAGCAGCCCCCGTTGGGGGCAAGAGACCCAGTACTTC. This codes for CASSPRWGQETQYF. V gene TRBV7-9 combines with J gene TRBJ2-5; D might be TRBD1 or TRBD2, each matching 5 bases. There are 14 residues in the CDR3. The germline CDR1 and CDR2 sequences are SEHNR and FQNEAQ (reference sequence). V dropped 5 bases and J dropped 2 bases, with 12 bases sitting between them.

V gene TRBV4-1 combines with J gene TRBJ2-1; weak D call: TRBD2 (5 bases). Between the trimmed V and J ends, which lost 5 bases and 2 bases, there was a span of 16 bases. This CDR3 has 16 amino acids. Germline V gene sequence: CDR1 MGHRA, CDR2 YSYEKL. The CDR3 reads CASSFQEREPYNEQFF. The CDR3 DNA is TGCGCCAGCAGCTTTCAGGAGAGGGAGCCCTACAATGAGCAGTTCTTC.

V is TRBV27 and J is TRBJ2-5; D gene unclear. CDR1 is MNHEY, CDR2 SMNVEV, per germline (reference sequence). The CDR3 totals 14 residues. Deletions cut 6 bases from V and 5 bases from J, with 16 bases between. This chain's CDR3 is CASSPTRFGETQYF. The DNA of the CDR3 is TGTGCCAGCAGCCCAACAAGGTTCGGGGAGACCCAGTACTTC.